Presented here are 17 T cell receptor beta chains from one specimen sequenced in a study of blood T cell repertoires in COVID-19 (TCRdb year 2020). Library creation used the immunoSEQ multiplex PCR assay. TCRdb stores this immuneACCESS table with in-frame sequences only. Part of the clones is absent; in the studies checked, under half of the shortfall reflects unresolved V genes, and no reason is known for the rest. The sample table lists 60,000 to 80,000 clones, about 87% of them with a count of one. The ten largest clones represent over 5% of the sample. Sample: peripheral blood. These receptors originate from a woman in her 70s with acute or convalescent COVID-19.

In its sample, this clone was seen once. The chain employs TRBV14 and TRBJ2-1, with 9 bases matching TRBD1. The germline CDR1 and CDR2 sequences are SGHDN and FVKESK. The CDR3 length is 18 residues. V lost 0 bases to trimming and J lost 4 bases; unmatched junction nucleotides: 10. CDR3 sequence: CASSQDHGTGRGYNEQFF. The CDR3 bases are TGTGCCAGCAGCCAAGATCACGGGACAGGGCGTGGTTACAATGAGCAGTTCTTC.

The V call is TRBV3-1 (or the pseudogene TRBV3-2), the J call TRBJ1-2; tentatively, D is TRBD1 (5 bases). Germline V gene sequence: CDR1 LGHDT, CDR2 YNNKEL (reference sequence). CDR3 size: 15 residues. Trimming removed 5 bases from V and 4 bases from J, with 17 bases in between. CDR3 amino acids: CASSEGKGARYGYTF. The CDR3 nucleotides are TGTGCCAGCAGCGAAGGGAAAGGGGCTCGCTATGGCTACACCTTC.

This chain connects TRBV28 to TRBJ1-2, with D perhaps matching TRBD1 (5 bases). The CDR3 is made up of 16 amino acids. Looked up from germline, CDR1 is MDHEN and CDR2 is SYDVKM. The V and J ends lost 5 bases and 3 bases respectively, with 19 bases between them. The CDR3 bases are TGTGCCAGCAGTCGGGGGGGATGGGCGAGGGACTATGGCTACACCTTC. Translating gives CASSRGGWARDYGYTF.

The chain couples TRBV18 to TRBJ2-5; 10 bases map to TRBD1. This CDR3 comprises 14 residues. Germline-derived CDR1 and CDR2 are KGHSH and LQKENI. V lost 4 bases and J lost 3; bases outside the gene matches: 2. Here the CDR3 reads CASSLTGGEETQYF. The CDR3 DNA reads TGTGCCAGCTCACTGACAGGGGGCGAAGAGACCCAGTACTTC.

The CDR3: CSVERLASYEQYF. The DNA for the CDR3 is TGCAGCGTTGAAAGGCTAGCCTCCTACGAGCAGTACTTC. V gene TRBV29-1 combines with J gene TRBJ2-7; tentatively, D is TRBD2 (5 bases). V was clipped by 2 bases and J by 0 bases, with 8 bases between them. CDR3 length: 13 amino acids. Per germline, CDR1 SQVTM and CDR2 ANQGSEA.

CDR3 loop: CASIVGAQGREQYF. The CDR3 DNA sequence: TGTGCCAGCATCGTAGGGGCGCAGGGGCGCGAGCAGTACTTC. V and J are TRBV11-2 and TRBJ2-7; weak D call: TRBD1 (6 bases). V was trimmed by 7 bases and J by 6 bases, leaving 19 bases between them. CDR3 length equals 14 residues. Per the germline V gene, CDR1 is SGHAT and CDR2 is FQNNGV.

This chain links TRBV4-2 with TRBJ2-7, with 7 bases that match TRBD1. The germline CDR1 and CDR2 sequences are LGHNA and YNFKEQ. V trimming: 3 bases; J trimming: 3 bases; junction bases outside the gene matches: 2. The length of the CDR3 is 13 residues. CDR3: CASSQRQGYEQYF. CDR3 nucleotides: TGTGCCAGCAGCCAGCGACAGGGCTACGAGCAGTACTTC.

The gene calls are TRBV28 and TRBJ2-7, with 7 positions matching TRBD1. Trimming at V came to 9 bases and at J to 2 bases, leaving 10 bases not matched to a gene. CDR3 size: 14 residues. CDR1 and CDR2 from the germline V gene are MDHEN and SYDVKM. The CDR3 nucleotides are TGTGCCAGTGGGGGACAGCTCCCTACCTACGAGCAGTACTTC. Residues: CASGGQLPTYEQYF.

CDR3 sequence: CAWSLSDTQYF. CDR3 nucleotide sequence: TGTGCCTGGAGTCTGTCAGATACGCAGTATTTT. The rearrangement links TRBV30 to TRBJ2-3; D is undetermined. Trimming cost V 2 bases and J 4 bases, with 4 bases left between them. This CDR3 spans 11 amino acids. Per germline, CDR1 GTSNPN and CDR2 SVGIG (reference sequence).

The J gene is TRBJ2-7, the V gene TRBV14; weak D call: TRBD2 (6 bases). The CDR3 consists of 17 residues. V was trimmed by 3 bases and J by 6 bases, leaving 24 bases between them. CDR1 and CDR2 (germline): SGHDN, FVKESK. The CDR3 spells CASSHFAGRGSSTEQYF. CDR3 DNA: TGTGCCAGCAGCCACTTTGCGGGGCGGGGTAGCTCGACCGAGCAGTACTTC.

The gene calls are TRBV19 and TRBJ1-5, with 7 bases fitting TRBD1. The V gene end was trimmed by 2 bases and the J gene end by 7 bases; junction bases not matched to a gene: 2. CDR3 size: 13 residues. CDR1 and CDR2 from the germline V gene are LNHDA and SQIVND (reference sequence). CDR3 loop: CASSIQGDQPQHF. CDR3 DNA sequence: TGTGCCAGTAGTATACAGGGGGACCAGCCCCAGCATTTT.

CDR3 residues: CASSPRGAYGYTF. In DNA, the CDR3 is TGTGCCAGCAGCCCTCGGGGGGCCTATGGCTACACCTTC. The gene calls are TRBV5-4 and TRBJ1-2; TRBD1 is a possible D gene (6 bases). CDR3 length: 13 amino acids. The V end lost 4 bases, the J end lost 4 bases, and 11 bases lay between the germline ends. CDR1 SGHNT and CDR2 YYREEE come from the germline V gene (reference sequence).

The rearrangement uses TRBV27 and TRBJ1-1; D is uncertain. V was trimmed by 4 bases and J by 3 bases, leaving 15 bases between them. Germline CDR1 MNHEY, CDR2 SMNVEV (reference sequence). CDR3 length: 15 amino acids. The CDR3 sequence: CASSYDSTGYTEAFF. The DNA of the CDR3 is TGTGCCAGCAGTTATGACTCAACCGGGTACACTGAAGCTTTCTTT.

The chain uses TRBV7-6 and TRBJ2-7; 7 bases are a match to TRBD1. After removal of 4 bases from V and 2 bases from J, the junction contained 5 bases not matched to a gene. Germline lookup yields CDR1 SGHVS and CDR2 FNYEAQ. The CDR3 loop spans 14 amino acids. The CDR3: CASSSRQGTYEQYF. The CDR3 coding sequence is TGTGCCAGCAGCTCGAGACAGGGAACCTACGAGCAGTACTTC.

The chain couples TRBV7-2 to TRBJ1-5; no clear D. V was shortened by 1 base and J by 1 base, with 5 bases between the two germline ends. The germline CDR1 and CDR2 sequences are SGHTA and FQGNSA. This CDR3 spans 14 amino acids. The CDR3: CASSLGLSNQPQHF. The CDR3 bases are TGTGCCAGCAGCTTAGGTCTCAGCAATCAGCCCCAGCATTTT.

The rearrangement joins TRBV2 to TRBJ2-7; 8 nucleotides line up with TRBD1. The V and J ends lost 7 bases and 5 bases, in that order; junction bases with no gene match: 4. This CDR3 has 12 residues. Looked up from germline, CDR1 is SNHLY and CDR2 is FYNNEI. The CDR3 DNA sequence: TGTGCCAGCACCAGACAGGGGAACGAGCAGTACTTC. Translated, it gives CASTRQGNEQYF.

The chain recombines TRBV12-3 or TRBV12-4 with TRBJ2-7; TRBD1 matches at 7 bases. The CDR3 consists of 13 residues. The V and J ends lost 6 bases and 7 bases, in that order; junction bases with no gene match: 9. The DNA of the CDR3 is TGTGCCAGCAGACGACAGGGTACAGGGGAGCAGTACTTC. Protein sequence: CASRRQGTGEQYF.